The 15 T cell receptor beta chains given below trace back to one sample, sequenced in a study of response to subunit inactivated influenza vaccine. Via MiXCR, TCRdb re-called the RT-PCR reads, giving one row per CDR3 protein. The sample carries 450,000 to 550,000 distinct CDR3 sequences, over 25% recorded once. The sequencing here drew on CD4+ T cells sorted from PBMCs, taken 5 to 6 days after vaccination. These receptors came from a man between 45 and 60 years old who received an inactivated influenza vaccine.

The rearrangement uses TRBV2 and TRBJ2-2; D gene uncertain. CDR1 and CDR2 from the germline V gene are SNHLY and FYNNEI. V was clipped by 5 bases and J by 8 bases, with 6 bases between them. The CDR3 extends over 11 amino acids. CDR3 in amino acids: CASSSMGELFF. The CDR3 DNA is TGTGCCAGCAGTAGCATGGGGGAGCTGTTTTTT.

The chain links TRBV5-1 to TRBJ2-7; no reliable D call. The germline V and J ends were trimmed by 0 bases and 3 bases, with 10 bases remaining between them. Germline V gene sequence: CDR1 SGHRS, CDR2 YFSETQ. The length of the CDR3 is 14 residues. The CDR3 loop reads CASSLGQSDYEQYF. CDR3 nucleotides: TGCGCCAGCAGCTTGGGGCAGTCGGACTACGAGCAGTACTTC.

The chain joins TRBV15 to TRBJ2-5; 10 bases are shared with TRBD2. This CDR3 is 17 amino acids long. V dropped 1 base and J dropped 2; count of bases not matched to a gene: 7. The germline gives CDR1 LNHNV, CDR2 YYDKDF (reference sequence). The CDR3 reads CATSRGSSGRGQETQYF. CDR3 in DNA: TGTGCCACCAGCAGAGGGTCGAGCGGGAGGGGACAAGAGACCCAGTACTTC.

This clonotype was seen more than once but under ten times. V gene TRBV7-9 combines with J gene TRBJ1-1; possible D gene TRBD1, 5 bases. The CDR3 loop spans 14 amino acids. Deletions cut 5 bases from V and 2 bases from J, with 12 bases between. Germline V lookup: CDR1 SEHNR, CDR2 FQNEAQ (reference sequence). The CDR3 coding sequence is TGTGCCAGCAGCGCCCTCCAGGGCAACACTGAAGCTTTCTTT. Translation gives CASSALQGNTEAFF.

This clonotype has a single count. The CDR3 sequence is CATQLPTAGELFF. CDR3 sequence (DNA): TGTGCCACCCAGTTACCCACAGCCGGGGAGCTGTTTTTT. The chain combines TRBV6-2 or TRBV6-3 with TRBJ2-2; D is undetermined. Trimming removed 10 bases at V and 6 bases at J, with 15 bases between. Germline V gene lookup returns CDR1 MNHEY and CDR2 SVGEGT. CDR3 size: 13 residues.

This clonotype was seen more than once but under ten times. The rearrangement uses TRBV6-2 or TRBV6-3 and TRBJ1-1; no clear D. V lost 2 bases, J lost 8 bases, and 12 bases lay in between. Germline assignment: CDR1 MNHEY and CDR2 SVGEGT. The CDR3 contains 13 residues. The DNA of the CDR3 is TGTGCCAGCAGTTACGCGGACCGCTCGGAAGCTTTCTTT. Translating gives CASSYADRSEAFF.

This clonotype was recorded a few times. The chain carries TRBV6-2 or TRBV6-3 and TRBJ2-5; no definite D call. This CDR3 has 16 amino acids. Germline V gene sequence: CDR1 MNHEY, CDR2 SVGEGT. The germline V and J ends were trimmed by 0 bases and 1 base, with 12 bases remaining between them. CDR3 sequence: CASSYSGLRPQETQYF. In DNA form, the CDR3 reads TGTGCCAGCAGTTACTCGGGTTTGCGTCCCCAAGAGACCCAGTACTTC.

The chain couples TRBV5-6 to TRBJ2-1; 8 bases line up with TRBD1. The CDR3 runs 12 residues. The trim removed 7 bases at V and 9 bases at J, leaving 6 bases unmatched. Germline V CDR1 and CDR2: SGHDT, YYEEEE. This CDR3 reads CASSTGAREQFF. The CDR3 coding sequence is TGTGCCAGCTCGACAGGGGCCCGTGAGCAGTTCTTC.

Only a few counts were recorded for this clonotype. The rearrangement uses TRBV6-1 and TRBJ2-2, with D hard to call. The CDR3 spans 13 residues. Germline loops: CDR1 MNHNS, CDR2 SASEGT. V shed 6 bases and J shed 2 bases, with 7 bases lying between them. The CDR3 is CASRDLNTGELFF. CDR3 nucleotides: TGTGCCAGCAGGGACCTTAACACCGGGGAGCTGTTTTTT.

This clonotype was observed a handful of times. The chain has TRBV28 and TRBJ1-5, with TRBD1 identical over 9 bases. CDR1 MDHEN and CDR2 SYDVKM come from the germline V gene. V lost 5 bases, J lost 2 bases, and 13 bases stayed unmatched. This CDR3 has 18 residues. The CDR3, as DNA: TGTGCCAGCAGTCCTTTCAAGAGGGACAGGGTCGGCAATCAGCCCCAGCATTTT. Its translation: CASSPFKRDRVGNQPQHF.

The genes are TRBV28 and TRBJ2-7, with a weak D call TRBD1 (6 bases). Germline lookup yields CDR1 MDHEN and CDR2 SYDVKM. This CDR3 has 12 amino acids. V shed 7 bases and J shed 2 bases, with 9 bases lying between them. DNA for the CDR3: TGTGCCAGCACGGGACACCCCTACGAGCAGTACTTC. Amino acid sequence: CASTGHPYEQYF.

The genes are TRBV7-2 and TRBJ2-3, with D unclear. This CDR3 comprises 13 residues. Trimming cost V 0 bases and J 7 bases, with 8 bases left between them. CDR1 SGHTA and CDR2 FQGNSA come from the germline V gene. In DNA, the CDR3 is TGTGCCAGCAGCTTAGCGGTCATGAATACGCAGTATTTT. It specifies CASSLAVMNTQYF. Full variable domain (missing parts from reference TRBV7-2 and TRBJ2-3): GAGVSQSPSNKVTEKGKDVELRCDPISGHTALYWYRQSLGQGLEFLIYFQGNSAPDKSGLPSDRFSAERTGGSVSTLTIQRTQQEDSAVYLCASSLAVMNTQYFGPGTRLTVL.

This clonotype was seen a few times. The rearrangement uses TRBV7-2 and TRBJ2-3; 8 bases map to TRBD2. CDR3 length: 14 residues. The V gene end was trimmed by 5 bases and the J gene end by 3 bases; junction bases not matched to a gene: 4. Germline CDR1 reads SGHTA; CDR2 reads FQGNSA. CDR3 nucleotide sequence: TGTGCCAGCAGCAAAGCGGGGGTAACAGATACGCAGTATTTT. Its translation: CASSKAGVTDTQYF.

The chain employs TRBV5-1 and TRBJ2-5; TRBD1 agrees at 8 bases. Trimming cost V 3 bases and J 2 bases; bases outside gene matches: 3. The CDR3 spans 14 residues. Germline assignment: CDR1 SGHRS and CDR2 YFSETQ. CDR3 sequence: CASSYRGNQETQYF. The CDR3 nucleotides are TGCGCCAGCAGCTACAGGGGGAATCAAGAGACCCAGTACTTC. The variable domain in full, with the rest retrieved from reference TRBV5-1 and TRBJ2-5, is KAGVTQTPRYLIKTRGQQVTLSCSPISGHRSVSWYQQTPGQGLQFLFEYFSETQRNKGNFPGRFSGRQFSNSRSEMNVSTLELGDSALYLCASSYRGNQETQYFGPGTRLLVL.

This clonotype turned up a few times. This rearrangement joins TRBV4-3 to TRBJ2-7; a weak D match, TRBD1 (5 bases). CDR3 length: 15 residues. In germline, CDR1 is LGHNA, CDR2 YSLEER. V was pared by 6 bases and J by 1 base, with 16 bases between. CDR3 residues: CASRAEAGNSYEQYF. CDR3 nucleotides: TGCGCCAGCAGGGCTGAGGCAGGGAATTCCTACGAGCAGTACTTC.